This T cell receptor (beta chain) comes out of a study of blood T cell repertoires in COVID-19 (dated by TCRdb to about 2020). A note on the overall study: Samples from collaborators originated in the United States, Italy and Spain and spanned both the acute and convalescent phases of COVID-19. Deeply sampled blood TCRbeta repertoires from subjects exposed to, actively infected with, or recovered from COVID-19 were included in the dataset. Nearly every sample came with metadata listing a de-identified subject ID, COVID-19 status, age in years and sex. The material from the prospective study consisted of cDNA or gDNA derived from T cells, B-cell-depleted T cells, or PBMCs. The samples were drawn from the first 160 participants of the ongoing ImmuneRACE study and from some 1,300 subjects provided by 6 global collaborators. Where HLA class I and class II types were available, the types were taken from metadata supplied by the sample provider, not from assay-based typing. The repertoires were made available in a free public database intended to serve as a resource for research on the immune response to SARS-CoV-2. Points the paper makes about the study in general: The quantity of clinical and demographic metadata differed by source and by participant and was supplied without curation.

Collaborating institutions collected whole blood in K2EDTA tubes following their own protocols. For TCRbeta analysis, collaborators shipped samples as frozen whole blood, isolated PBMCs, or DNA extracted from either of those sample types. As concerns this clone: Its antigen remains undetermined. No qualities accompany the bases; no much larger clone lies one base away.

V ends up 4 bases short and J 8 bases short, with an unmatched junction base count of 10. CDR1 and CDR2, looked up from the germline V gene (reference sequence), are LNHDA and SQIVND. Including cysteine and phenylalanine, the CDR3 has 15 amino acids. Only the CDR3 DNA is retained, 45 bases long and in frame from the first base. The immunoSEQ Assay, a bias-controlled multiplex PCR, was used to amplify TCRbeta CDR3 regions from genomic DNA. In the authors' own workflow: The number of nucleated cells in each sample was estimated by amplification of reference gene primers within the assay. To quantify the absolute abundance of each unique TCRbeta CDR3 rearrangement, sequence reads were collapsed and filtered. For each sample, productive Simpson clonality was calculated as the square root of Simpson's diversity index over productive rearrangements. Sourced from immuneACCESS, this table was stored by TCRdb with only in-frame sequences that have V and J called. A share of the clones is absent; for the studies checked, an unresolved V gene accounts for under half, and the remainder has no known explanation. That table gives V, J and clone size, and the DNA gave D and trimming. For this sample the table gives under 100,000 clones, of which more than 75% were detected only once. The top ten constitute approximately 18% of the sample.

This receptor was taken from a human donor in a cohort sampled during active COVID-19. This receptor chain uses TRBV19 and TRBJ2-1; 8 bases in the middle match TRBD1. The sequencing sample was made of peripheral blood. The CDR3 protein: CASSRTGQGRHEQFF. The bases are TGTGCCAGTAGTAGGACTGGACAGGGCCGACATGAGCAGTTCTTC.